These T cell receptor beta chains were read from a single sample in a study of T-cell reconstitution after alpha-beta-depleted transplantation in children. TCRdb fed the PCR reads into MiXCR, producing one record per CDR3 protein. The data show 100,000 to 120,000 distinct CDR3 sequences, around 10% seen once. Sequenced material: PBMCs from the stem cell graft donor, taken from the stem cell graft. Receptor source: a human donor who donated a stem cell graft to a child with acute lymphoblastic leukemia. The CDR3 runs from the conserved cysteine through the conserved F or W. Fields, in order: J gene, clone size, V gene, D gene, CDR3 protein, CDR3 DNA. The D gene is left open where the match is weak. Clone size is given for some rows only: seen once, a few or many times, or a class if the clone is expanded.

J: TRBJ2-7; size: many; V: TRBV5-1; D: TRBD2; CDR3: CASSLSSGRPEYEQYF; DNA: TGCGCCAGCAGCTTGTCTAGCGGGAGACCGGAGTACGAGCAGTACTTC
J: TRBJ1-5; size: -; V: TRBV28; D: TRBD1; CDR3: CASSLSARTGVGNQPQHF; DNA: TGTGCCAGCAGTTTGTCCGCCCGGACAGGGGTTGGCAATCAGCCCCAGCATTTT
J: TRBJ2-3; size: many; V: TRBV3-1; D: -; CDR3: CASSQGQAMDTQYF; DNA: TGTGCCAGCAGCCAAGGACAGGCGATGGATACGCAGTATTTT
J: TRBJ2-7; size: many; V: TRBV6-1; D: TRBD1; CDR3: CASSEYHRGLSYEQYF; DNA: TGTGCCAGCAGTGAATATCACAGGGGGCTCTCCTACGAGCAGTACTTC
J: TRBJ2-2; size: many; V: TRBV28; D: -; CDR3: CASREGELFF; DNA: TGTGCCAGCAGGGAAGGGGAGCTGTTTTTT
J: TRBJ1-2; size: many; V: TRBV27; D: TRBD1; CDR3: CASSRGQGVNYGYTF; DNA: TGTGCCAGCAGCCGAGGGCAGGGGGTGAACTATGGCTACACCTTC
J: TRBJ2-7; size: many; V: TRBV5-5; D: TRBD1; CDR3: CASSYPRDRFTYEQYF; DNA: TGTGCCAGCAGCTATCCCCGGGACAGATTTACCTACGAGCAGTACTTC
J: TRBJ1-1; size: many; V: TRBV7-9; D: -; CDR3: CASSLEQTAEAFF; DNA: TGTGCCAGCAGCTTAGAGCAAACGGCTGAAGCTTTCTTT
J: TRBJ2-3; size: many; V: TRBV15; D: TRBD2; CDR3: CATSRDSGGADTQYF; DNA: TGTGCCACCAGCAGAGATAGCGGGGGGGCAGATACGCAGTATTTT
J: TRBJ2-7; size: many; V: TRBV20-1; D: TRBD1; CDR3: CSANSMDRGLYEQYF; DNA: TGCAGTGCTAATTCTATGGACAGGGGCCTTTACGAGCAGTACTTC
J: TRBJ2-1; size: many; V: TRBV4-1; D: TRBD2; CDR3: CASSYSGDHSYNEQFF; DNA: TGCGCCAGCAGCTACAGCGGGGACCACTCCTACAATGAGCAGTTCTTC
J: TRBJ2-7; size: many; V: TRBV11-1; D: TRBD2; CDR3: CASSPPRVASGRIYEQYF; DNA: TGTGCCAGCAGCCCCCCCCGCGTGGCTAGCGGGAGGATCTACGAGCAGTACTTC
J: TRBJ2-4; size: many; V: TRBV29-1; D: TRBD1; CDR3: CSVPDRAREDIQYF; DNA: TGCAGCGTTCCCGACAGGGCGAGGGAAGACATTCAGTACTTC
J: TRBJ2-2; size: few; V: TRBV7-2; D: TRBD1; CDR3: CASSRPYRGYGGELFF; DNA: TGTGCCAGCAGTCGCCCCTACAGGGGTTACGGCGGGGAGCTGTTTTTT
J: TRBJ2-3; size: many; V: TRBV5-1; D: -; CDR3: CASSLAVGTDTQYF; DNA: TGCGCCAGCAGCTTGGCAGTAGGCACAGATACGCAGTATTTT
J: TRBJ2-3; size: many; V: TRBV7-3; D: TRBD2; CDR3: CASSLMPQGAGGYTQYF; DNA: TGTGCCAGCAGCTTAATGCCCCAAGGGGCGGGAGGATATACGCAGTATTTT
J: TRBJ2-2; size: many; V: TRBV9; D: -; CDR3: CASSVGGVGKSAGELFF; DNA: TGTGCCAGCAGCGTAGGAGGGGTGGGGAAGAGCGCCGGGGAGCTGTTTTTT
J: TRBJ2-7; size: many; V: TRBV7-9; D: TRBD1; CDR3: CASSFGTGVYEQYF; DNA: TGTGCCAGCAGCTTCGGGACAGGGGTCTACGAGCAGTACTTC
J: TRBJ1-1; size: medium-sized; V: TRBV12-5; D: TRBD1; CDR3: CASGTQGADTEAFF; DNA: TGTGCTAGTGGTACCCAGGGGGCAGACACTGAAGCTTTCTTT
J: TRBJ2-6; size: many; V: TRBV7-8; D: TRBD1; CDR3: CASSPSRDRGSSGANVLTF; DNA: TGTGCCAGCAGCCCGTCCCGGGACAGGGGCAGCTCTGGGGCCAACGTCCTGACTTTC
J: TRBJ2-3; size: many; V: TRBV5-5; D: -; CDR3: CASSLELDTQYF; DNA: TGTGCCAGCAGCTTGGAGCTCGATACGCAGTATTTT
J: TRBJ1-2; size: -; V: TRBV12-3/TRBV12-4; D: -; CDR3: CASSLRVAGYTF; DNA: TGTGCCAGCAGCCTCAGGGTAGCTGGCTACACCTTC
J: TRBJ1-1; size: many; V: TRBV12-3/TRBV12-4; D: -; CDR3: CASSSSLNTEAFF; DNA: TGTGCCAGCAGTTCCAGTCTGAACACTGAAGCTTTCTTT
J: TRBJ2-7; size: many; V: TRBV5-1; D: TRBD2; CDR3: CASSFTRLAGPYEQYF; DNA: TGCGCCAGCAGCTTCACCCGACTAGCGGGGCCCTACGAGCAGTACTTC
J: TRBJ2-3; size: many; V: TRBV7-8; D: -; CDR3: CASSSQDGVSRTDTQYF; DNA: TGTGCCAGCAGCTCCCAGGATGGGGTGTCTAGGACAGATACGCAGTATTTT
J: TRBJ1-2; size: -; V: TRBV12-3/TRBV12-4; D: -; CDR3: CASSHPGREYYGYTF; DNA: TGTGCCAGCAGTCATCCGGGACGAGAGTACTATGGCTACACCTTC
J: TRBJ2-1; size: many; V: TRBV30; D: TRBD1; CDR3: CAWSVGTAAYNEQFF; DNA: TGTGCCTGGAGTGTAGGGACAGCGGCCTACAATGAGCAGTTCTTC
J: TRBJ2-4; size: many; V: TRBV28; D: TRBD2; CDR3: CASSFLAGVNIQYF; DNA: TGTGCCAGCAGTTTTTTAGCGGGAGTAAACATTCAGTACTTC
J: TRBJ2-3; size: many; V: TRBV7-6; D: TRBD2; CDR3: CASSVTSGASTDTQYF; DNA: TGTGCCAGCAGCGTGACTAGCGGGGCTAGCACAGATACGCAGTATTTT
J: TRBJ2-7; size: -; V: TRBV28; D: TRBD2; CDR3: CASSSGLAEQYF; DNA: TGTGCCAGCAGTTCCGGACTAGCCGAGCAGTACTTC
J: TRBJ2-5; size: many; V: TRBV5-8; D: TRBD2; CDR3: CASSRGLAVGYQETQYF; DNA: TGTGCCAGCAGCCGGGGACTAGCGGTTGGGTACCAAGAGACCCAGTACTTC
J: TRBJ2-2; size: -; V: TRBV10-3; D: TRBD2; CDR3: CAISGGLAGEKGTGELFF; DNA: TGTGCCATCAGTGGGGGACTAGCGGGAGAGAAAGGCACCGGGGAGCTGTTTTTT
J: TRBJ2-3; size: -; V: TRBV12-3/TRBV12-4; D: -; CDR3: CASMDADTQYF; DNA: TGTGCCAGCATGGATGCAGATACGCAGTATTTT
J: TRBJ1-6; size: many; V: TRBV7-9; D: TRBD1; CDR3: CASSNKGQINSPLHF; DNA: TGTGCCAGCAGCAACAAGGGACAGATTAACTCACCCCTCCACTTT
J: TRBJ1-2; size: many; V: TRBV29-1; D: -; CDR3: CSVRGPSVGYTF; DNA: TGCAGCGTGAGGGGACCCTCTGTGGGCTACACCTTC
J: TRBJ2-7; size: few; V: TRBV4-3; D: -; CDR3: CASSQGRSYEQYF; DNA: TGCGCCAGCAGCCAAGGGCGGTCCTACGAGCAGTACTTC
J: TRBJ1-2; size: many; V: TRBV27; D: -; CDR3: CASNPGKGLNYGYTF; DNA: TGTGCCAGCAACCCGGGGAAGGGGCTCAACTATGGCTACACCTTC
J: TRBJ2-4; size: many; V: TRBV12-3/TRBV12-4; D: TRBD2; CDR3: CASSPGRGTNIQYF; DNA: TGTGCCAGCAGTCCTGGGAGGGGCACCAACATTCAGTACTTC
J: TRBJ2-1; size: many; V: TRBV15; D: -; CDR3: CATSRAGARRRVIF; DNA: TGTGCCACCAGCAGAGCGGGCGCGAGGAGAAGGGTGATCTTC
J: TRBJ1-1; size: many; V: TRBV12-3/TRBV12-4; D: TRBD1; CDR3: CASSPGQGNTEAFF; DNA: TGTGCCAGCAGCCCGGGACAGGGGAACACTGAAGCTTTCTTT
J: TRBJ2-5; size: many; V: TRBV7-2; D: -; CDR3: CASSLARGQETQYF; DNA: TGTGCCAGCAGCTTAGCGAGGGGCCAAGAGACCCAGTACTTC
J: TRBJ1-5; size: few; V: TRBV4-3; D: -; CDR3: CASSQHPNQPQHF; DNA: TGCGCCAGCAGCCAGCACCCGAATCAGCCCCAGCATTTT
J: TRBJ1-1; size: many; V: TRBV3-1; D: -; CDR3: CASSQSLDSEAFF; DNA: TGTGCCAGCAGCCAATCCCTCGACAGTGAAGCTTTCTTT
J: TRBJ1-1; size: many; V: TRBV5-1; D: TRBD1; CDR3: CASSIGQGMNTEAFF; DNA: TGCGCCAGCAGCATCGGACAGGGGATGAACACTGAAGCTTTCTTT